This is a list of T cell receptor beta chains from one sample in a study of response to subunit inactivated influenza vaccine. Via MiXCR, TCRdb re-called the RT-PCR reads, giving one row per CDR3 protein. The table lists 500,000 or so distinct CDR3 sequences, approximately 11% of them singletons, with about 12% in the top ten. Sequenced here: PBMCs from blood, sampled roughly 45 days after vaccination. The source of these receptors is a man aged 50-60 years who received an inactivated influenza vaccine. CDR3s include the opening cysteine and the closing phenylalanine or tryptophan. The D gene is left open where the match is weak. The size entry is marked missing in some rows and otherwise reads once, few, many or a size class.

few,TRBJ1-4,TRBD1,TRBV27,TGTGCCAGCAGCCCATGGGGACAGGGATTTGAAAAACTGTTTTTT,CASSPWGQGFEKLFF
NA,TRBJ1-6,TRBD1,TRBV12-3/TRBV12-4,TGTGCCAGCAGTTTAGGACCGGGACAGGGGGACTCACCCCTCCACTTT,CASSLGPGQGDSPLHF
NA,TRBJ1-5,NA,TRBV2,TGTGCCAGCAGGTCACGCAGGGAGGAGCCCCAGCATTTT,CASRSRREEPQHF
few,TRBJ2-1,NA,TRBV15,TGTGCCACCAGCAGAGTAGGCGGAAATTACAATGAGCAGTTCTTC,CATSRVGGNYNEQFF
many,TRBJ1-1,NA,TRBV12-3/TRBV12-4,TGTGCCAGCAGCCGGACCGTGATGTCCACTGAAGCTTTCTTT,CASSRTVMSTEAFF
NA,TRBJ1-1,TRBD1,TRBV2,TGTGCCAGCACCCGACAGGGAGTGAACACTGAAGCTTTCTTT,CASTRQGVNTEAFF
few,TRBJ2-7,NA,TRBV2,TGTGCCAGCAGTGAATGGGGGGACAGTGGATACTACGAGCAGTACTTC,CASSEWGDSGYYEQYF
few,TRBJ1-4,NA,TRBV3-1,TGTGCCAGCAGCCCCCCTTACAGGAACGAGGGAAAACTGTTTTTT,CASSPPYRNEGKLFF
few,TRBJ2-1,TRBD2,TRBV7-3,TGTGCCAGCAGCCTAATTCCGGGACTAGCTCGAGGAGGATCCTACAATGAGCAGTTCTTC,CASSLIPGLARGGSYNEQFF
few,TRBJ1-5,NA,TRBV6-1,TGTGCCGCTAGGACAGCAAGCAATCAGCCCCAGCATTTT,CAARTASNQPQHF
NA,TRBJ2-4,TRBD2,TRBV6-2/TRBV6-3,TGTGCCAGCAAAAAGCGGGACCTTGCCAAAAACATTCAGTACTTC,CASKKRDLAKNIQYF
many,TRBJ2-1,TRBD2,TRBV29-1,TGCAGCGTTTTTATCGGACTAGCGGCCTACAATGAGCAGTTCTTC,CSVFIGLAAYNEQFF
many,TRBJ1-5,TRBD1,TRBV12-3/TRBV12-4,TGTGCCAGCAGTTTTTCGACAGGGACAAATCAGCCCCAGCATTTT,CASSFSTGTNQPQHF
few,TRBJ1-1,NA,TRBV4-2,TGTGCCAGCAGCCAAGTAGGCCAAGCCGAAGCTTTCTTT,CASSQVGQAEAFF
NA,TRBJ2-1,NA,TRBV15,TGTGCCACCAGCAGAGATCGGGCAGGGATTAACTACAATGAGCAGTTCTTC,CATSRDRAGINYNEQFF
few,TRBJ1-2,NA,TRBV10-3,TGTGCCATCAGTGATTCTCGGGCCGAGAGAGGCTACACCTTC,CAISDSRAERGYTF
few,TRBJ1-2,NA,TRBV20-1,TGCAGTGCTGGGGGGCGCGTAGGCTACACCTTC,CSAGGRVGYTF
few,TRBJ2-7,NA,TRBV7-2,TGTGCCAGCAGCCCCTCGGCGGGGCTCCATACCTACGAGCAGTACTTC,CASSPSAGLHTYEQYF
many,TRBJ2-1,NA,TRBV5-1,TGCGCCAGCAGCGGGACCCAGGGCCTTGAGCAGTTCTTC,CASSGTQGLEQFF
NA,TRBJ2-2,TRBD1,TRBV6-2/TRBV6-3,TGTGCCAGCAGGGGACAGGGTTGGACCGGGGAGCTGTTTTTT,CASRGQGWTGELFF
NA,TRBJ2-5,NA,TRBV5-6,TGTGCCAGCAGCTTGGCAGCAGGGGCAGAGACCCAGTACTTC,CASSLAAGAETQYF
few,TRBJ2-1,TRBD2,TRBV29-1,TGCAGCGGGCTAACTAGCGGGGGGGCCGAAGGGCAGTTCTTC,CSGLTSGGAEGQFF
few,TRBJ2-7,TRBD2,TRBV30,TGTGCCTGGAAGACAGCGGGAGGGATCTCCTACGAGCAGTACTTC,CAWKTAGGISYEQYF
NA,TRBJ2-7,NA,TRBV5-1,TGCGCCAGCAGCTTGGGGCAGGCCCTGTACACGGAGCAGTACTTC,CASSLGQALYTEQYF
many,TRBJ2-7,TRBD1,TRBV10-3,TGTGCCATCAGTGAAAACGACAGGGAGTACGAGCAGTACTTC,CAISENDREYEQYF
few,TRBJ2-1,NA,TRBV14,TGTGCCAGCAGCCAAGATCTGGGCCCCGTGTGGAATGAGCAGTTCTTC,CASSQDLGPVWNEQFF
NA,TRBJ2-1,TRBD2,TRBV7-9,TGTGCCAGCAGCTTCCGACTAGCGGGAGACAATGAGCAGTTCTTC,CASSFRLAGDNEQFF
NA,TRBJ2-1,TRBD2,TRBV7-3,TGTGCCAGCAGCTTAGGCGGGAGGTACTACAATGAGCAGTTCTTC,CASSLGGRYYNEQFF
NA,TRBJ1-6,TRBD1,TRBV28,TGTGCCAGCTCGGGACAGTATATCGGTTCACCCCTCCACTTT,CASSGQYIGSPLHF
NA,TRBJ2-1,NA,TRBV4-3,TGCGCCAGCAGCCAAGCTTTCAGGGATAATGAGCAGTTCTTC,CASSQAFRDNEQFF
few,TRBJ2-4,NA,TRBV4-3,TGCGCCAGCAGCCAAGAAGGGGGCCCAGATGGAGGGGAAAACATTCAGTACTTC,CASSQEGGPDGGENIQYF
few,TRBJ2-5,NA,TRBV6-1,TGTGCCAGCAGTCCTATCACAGGGAAGCAAGAGACCCAGTACTTC,CASSPITGKQETQYF
many,TRBJ1-4,NA,TRBV12-3/TRBV12-4,TGTGCCAGCAGTGATATGGGTGATGAAAAACTGTTTTTT,CASSDMGDEKLFF
NA,TRBJ1-1,TRBD1,TRBV20-1,TGCAGTGCTAAGAGGCAGGGGGTGGAAGCTTTCTTT,CSAKRQGVEAFF
NA,TRBJ2-7,NA,TRBV5-5,TGTGCCAGCAGCCGCGGCAGGGGGGTTGAGCAGTACTTC,CASSRGRGVEQYF
NA,TRBJ2-1,TRBD1,TRBV29-1,TGCAGCGTGGTCCGGGACAGGGCACACAATGAGCAGTTCTTC,CSVVRDRAHNEQFF
NA,TRBJ2-1,NA,TRBV29-1,TGCAGCGTTGAATCGGAGAAGCAGTTCTTC,CSVESEKQFF
few,TRBJ1-1,NA,TRBV5-5,TGTGCCAGCAGCCCGTCAGGGGTTCATGGTACTGAAGCTTTCTTT,CASSPSGVHGTEAFF
NA,TRBJ2-3,NA,TRBV5-1,TGCGCCAGCAGCTTCAGCGATTGGGCAGATACGCAGTATTTT,CASSFSDWADTQYF
many,TRBJ2-3,NA,TRBV29-1,TGCAGCGTTGACGCGGCTAACACAGATACGCAGTATTTT,CSVDAANTDTQYF
NA,TRBJ2-2,NA,TRBV4-2,TGTGCCAGCGGCCCTGGCCTTGGAGGGGAGCTGTTTTTT,CASGPGLGGELFF
many,TRBJ2-5,NA,TRBV20-1,TGCAGTGCTAGGAATCTGGCGGGATCAGGCGAGACCCAGTACTTC,CSARNLAGSGETQYF
few,TRBJ2-5,TRBD2,TRBV28,TGTGCCAGCAGCACTGCGCGGGGGGCACAAGAGACCCAGTACTTC,CASSTARGAQETQYF
NA,TRBJ2-2,NA,TRBV4-3,TGCGCCAGCAGCCAAGAATGGAGCACGCATGGGGAGCTGTTTTTT,CASSQEWSTHGELFF
NA,TRBJ1-1,TRBD1,TRBV12-3/TRBV12-4,TGTGCCAGCAGTCAGTTCGACAGGGCTGAAGCTTTCTTT,CASSQFDRAEAFF
few,TRBJ2-7,TRBD2,TRBV28,TGTGCCAGCAAGGCTAGCGGGAGCTCCTACGAGCAGTACTTC,CASKASGSSYEQYF
many,TRBJ1-5,NA,TRBV20-1,TGCAGTGCTAGACAGGTATTACATCAGCCCCAGCATTTT,CSARQVLHQPQHF
few,TRBJ2-1,TRBD2,TRBV19,TGTGCCATCTACCAGCGGGGTTACAATGAGCAGTTCTTC,CAIYQRGYNEQFF
NA,TRBJ1-1,NA,TRBV9,TGTGCCAGCAGCCCTCGACTAATGAACACTGAAGCTTTCTTT,CASSPRLMNTEAFF
many,TRBJ2-3,NA,TRBV7-2,TGTGCCAGCAGCTTACGGTTGTTCACAGATACGCAGTATTTT,CASSLRLFTDTQYF
many,TRBJ2-5,NA,TRBV6-5,TGTGCCAGCAGCGGGCGGGGGCCGGAGACCCAGTACTTC,CASSGRGPETQYF
few,TRBJ1-1,NA,TRBV6-1,TGTGCCAGCAGTGTAGGCAGGGCTGGGAACACTGAAGCTTTCTTT,CASSVGRAGNTEAFF
few,TRBJ2-7,TRBD1,TRBV4-1,TGCGCCAGCAGCCACCCCGGGACAGGGGCCAACGAGCAGTACTTC,CASSHPGTGANEQYF
many,TRBJ2-7,NA,TRBV20-1,TGCAGTGCAAGACTAGGGGGCTCCTACGAGCAGTACTTC,CSARLGGSYEQYF
NA,TRBJ2-1,NA,TRBV6-2/TRBV6-3,TGTGCCAGCAACCGGGGAGGGGACACCGGGAGGTTACAGTTCTTC,CASNRGGDTGRLQFF
NA,TRBJ2-1,NA,TRBV7-6,TGTGCCAGCAGCTTAGGAGGGCGGACAGACAATGAGCAGTTCTTC,CASSLGGRTDNEQFF
NA,TRBJ2-7,TRBD2,TRBV20-1,TGCAGTGCTAGAGTTAGCGGGAGGGCCAGCTACGAGCAGTACTTC,CSARVSGRASYEQYF
NA,TRBJ2-7,NA,TRBV20-1,TGCAGTGCTAGTTGGAGTGATATTCGTAGGGGGGAGCAGTACTTC,CSASWSDIRRGEQYF